The next 20 T cell receptor beta chains were all read from a single sample in a study of T cell changes during pregnancy in multiple sclerosis. The table came from immunoSEQ multiplex PCR; TCRdb's copy has only in-frame clones and leaves some out. In the table there are about 44,000 clones, 92% of which are singletons. The input for sequencing was CD4+ T cells from peripheral blood mononuclear cells, taken in the third trimester of pregnancy. The receptors originated from a female donor with multiple sclerosis, enrolled in a pregnancy study.

The chain links TRBV19 to TRBJ2-5; 7 bases map to TRBD2. The CDR3 contains 14 residues. After removal of 2 bases from V and 9 bases from J, the junction contained 9 bases not matched to a gene. Germline V CDR1 and CDR2: LNHDA, SQIVND (reference sequence). The CDR3 region is CASSISLASGSQYF. For the CDR3, the DNA is TGTGCCAGTAGTATATCATTGGCTAGCGGTTCCCAGTACTTC.

The CDR3 reads CASRTHYRGEIGQPQHF. The CDR3 DNA reads TGTGCCAGCAGGACTCATTACAGGGGAGAGATCGGGCAGCCCCAGCATTTT. The chain carries TRBV28 and TRBJ1-5; 7 bases fit TRBD1. V was clipped by 6 bases and J by 7 bases; unmatched bases: 18. Per the germline V gene, CDR1 is MDHEN and CDR2 is SYDVKM. CDR3 size: 17 residues. The full variable domain, in which reference TRBV28 and TRBJ1-5 provide the parts outside the CDR3, is DVKVTQSSRYLVKRTGEKVFLECVQDMDHENMFWYRQDPGLGLRLIYFSYDVKMKEKGDIPEGYSVSREKKERFSLILESASTNQTSMYLCASRTHYRGEIGQPQHFGDGTRLSIL.

The V gene is TRBV7-3, the J gene TRBJ1-6, with D possibly matching TRBD1 (6 bases). Germline V gene sequence: CDR1 SGHTA, CDR2 FQGTGA. This CDR3 is built from 15 residues. V was clipped by 2 bases and J by 4 bases, with 9 bases between them. CDR3 sequence reads: CASSLDRSYNSPLHF. The DNA of the CDR3 is TGTGCCAGCAGCTTAGACAGGAGTTATAATTCACCCCTCCACTTT.

This sequence joins TRBV5-6 and TRBJ2-7; D perhaps matches TRBD1 (6 bases). Germline V lookup: CDR1 SGHDT, CDR2 YYEEEE. V lost 4 bases to trimming and J lost 1 base, with 18 bases between them. CDR3 length equals 16 residues. CDR3: CASSELRGGFSYEQYF. In nucleotides, the CDR3 is TGTGCCAGCAGCGAACTTCGAGGGGGATTTTCCTACGAGCAGTACTTC.

The chain has TRBV7-2 and TRBJ1-2; possibly TRBD1 for D (6 bases). V dropped 2 bases and J dropped 6 bases, with 13 bases sitting between them. This CDR3 region has 14 residues. Germline CDR1 SGHTA, CDR2 FQGNSA. CDR3 sequence: CASSLLTGTDGYTF. The CDR3 DNA is TGTGCCAGCAGCTTACTCACAGGGACGGATGGCTACACCTTC.

Comments on this clone: The junction does not match germline at one end; this may be a read error. This CDR3 reads CASSPPRVGNPEAFF. CDR3 sequence (DNA): TGTGCCAGCTCACCACCGAGGGTTGGGAACCCTGAAGCTTTCTTT. The chain links TRBV18 to TRBJ1-1; no clear D. The length of the CDR3 is 15 residues. Looked up from germline, CDR1 is KGHSH and CDR2 is LQKENI.

This chain links TRBV11-3 with TRBJ2-7, with 7 positions matching TRBD1. With 5 bases clipped from V and 3 bases from J, the junction kept 10 bases outside the gene matches. The germline CDR1 and CDR2 sequences are SGHNT and YENEEA. This CDR3 has 15 residues. CDR3 amino acids: CASSPGRGQLYEQYF. DNA for the CDR3: TGTGCCAGCAGCCCGGGCCGGGGACAGCTCTACGAGCAGTACTTC.

The V and J genes are TRBV7-3 and TRBJ2-3; tentative D call: TRBD2 (5 bases). The CDR3 extends over 14 amino acids. Germline V lookup: CDR1 SGHTA, CDR2 FQGTGA. Deletions cut 3 bases from V and 7 bases from J, with 14 bases between. The DNA for the CDR3 is TGTGCCAGCAGCTTCGGACTTGAGTCGAATACGCAGTATTTT. Its translation is CASSFGLESNTQYF.

This chain connects TRBV7-2 to TRBJ2-7, with TRBD2 identical over 9 bases. V was pared by 0 bases and J by 3 bases, with 9 bases of the junction left unmatched. The CDR3 totals 17 residues. CDR1 SGHTA and CDR2 FQGNSA come from the germline V gene. CDR3 nucleotide sequence: TGTGCCAGCAGCTTAGCGGCCGGGACTAGCCAGTACTACGAGCAGTACTTC. Amino acid sequence: CASSLAAGTSQYYEQYF.

This clone was detected once. The V and J genes are TRBV29-1 and TRBJ2-2, with 8 positions matching TRBD2. Per germline, CDR1 SQVTM and CDR2 ANQGSEA. Trimming at V came to 6 bases and at J to 4 bases, leaving 4 bases not matched to a gene. The CDR3 runs to 13 residues. CDR3 nucleotides: TGCAGCGTAAAGGGACTAGGCACCGGGGAGCTGTTTTTT. This sequence encodes CSVKGLGTGELFF.

The chain carries TRBV5-8 and TRBJ2-7; 10 bases agree with TRBD1. Germline loops: CDR1 SGHTS, CDR2 YDEGEE. The CDR3 is 15 residues long. V gave up 5 bases and J gave up 5 bases; unmatched junction bases: 10. The CDR3 coding sequence is TGTGCCAGCAGTCACGGGGGACAGGGGAAGAACGAGCAGTACTTC. Amino acids: CASSHGGQGKNEQYF.

The rearrangement links TRBV7-9 to TRBJ2-3; D is uncertain. Germline CDR1 and CDR2: SEHNR and FQNEAQ (reference sequence). V gave up 3 bases and J gave up 6 bases, with 10 bases separating them. CDR3 length equals 13 residues. The CDR3 nucleotides read TGTGCCAGCAGCTTCGGAGCGAAGGATACGCAGTATTTT. Its translation: CASSFGAKDTQYF. Filled out from reference TRBV7-9 and TRBJ2-3, the complete variable domain reads DTGVSQNPRHKITKRGQNVTFRCDPISEHNRLYWYRQTLGQGPEFLTYFQNEAQLEKSRLLSDRFSAERPKGSFSTLEIQRTEQGDSAMYLCASSFGAKDTQYFGPGTRLTVL.

This clone was detected a few times. The rearrangement uses TRBV19 and TRBJ1-5; no firm D call. Germline V gene sequence: CDR1 LNHDA, CDR2 SQIVND (reference sequence). The CDR3 sequence is 12 residues long. Trimming left V 5 bases short and J 6 bases short, with 8 bases between. The CDR3 loop is CASSVQRQPQHF. CDR3 in DNA: TGTGCCAGTAGTGTCCAGCGTCAGCCCCAGCATTTT.

This chain joins TRBV18 and TRBJ2-1; 7 nucleotides agree with TRBD2. The V gene end was trimmed by 3 bases and the J gene end by 10 bases; junction bases not matched to a gene: 0. Germline loops: CDR1 KGHSH, CDR2 LQKENI. The CDR3 has 11 residues. Here the CDR3 reads CASSPGGEQFF. CDR3 sequence (DNA): TGTGCCAGCTCACCCGGGGGGGAGCAGTTCTTC.

This rearrangement joins TRBV6-6 to TRBJ2-7; weak D call: TRBD2 (6 bases). V was pared by 0 bases and J by 2 bases, with 14 bases between. This CDR3 region has 16 residues. Looked up from germline, CDR1 is MNHNY and CDR2 is SVGAGI (reference sequence). CDR3 coding DNA: TGTGCCAGCAGTTACTCGAGGCGCGGGAACCCCTACGAGCAGTACTTC. Its translation is CASSYSRRGNPYEQYF.

The J gene is TRBJ2-6, the V gene TRBV28, with D unclear. The CDR3 is made up of 16 amino acids. Germline CDR1 MDHEN, CDR2 SYDVKM. Trimming removed 4 bases at V and 0 bases at J, with 10 bases between. Here the CDR3 DNA reads TGTGCCAGCAGTTCCCCTTTCGGCTCTGGGGCCAACGTCCTGACTTTC. Protein: CASSSPFGSGANVLTF.

This sequence joins TRBV18 and TRBJ1-1; no definite D call. The CDR3 totals 12 residues. Per the germline V gene, CDR1 is KGHSH and CDR2 is LQKENI. Trimming took off 6 bases at V and 8 bases at J, with 13 bases between the two ends. The CDR3 coding sequence is TGTGCCAGCTCGACCGGGGTCAGCGAAGCTTTCTTT. Translated: CASSTGVSEAFF.

The V and J genes are TRBV6-5 and TRBJ2-6, with D unclear. From germline, CDR1 is MNHEY and CDR2 SVGAGI. CDR3 length equals 15 residues. V lost 7 bases to trimming and J lost 1 base, with 11 bases between them. CDR3 sequence: CASTRGGSGANVLTF. CDR3 in DNA: TGTGCCAGCACCCGAGGTGGTTCTGGGGCCAACGTCCTGACTTTC.

This chain connects TRBV7-2 to TRBJ1-3, with D unresolved. Trimming left V 2 bases short and J 4 bases short, with 9 bases between. The CDR3 spans 14 residues. Germline V gene sequence: CDR1 SGHTA, CDR2 FQGNSA. For the CDR3, the DNA is TGTGCCAGCAGCTTATTACTCGAGGGAAACACCATATATTTT. It codes for CASSLLLEGNTIYF.

The chain employs TRBV19 and TRBJ1-5, with a possible D match to TRBD1 (6 bases). In germline, CDR1 is LNHDA, CDR2 SQIVND (reference sequence). V lost 6 bases, J lost 0 bases, and 18 bases lay in between. This CDR3 is 17 amino acids long. CDR3 residues: CASSTFRDTYSNQPQHF. CDR3 DNA: TGTGCCAGTAGCACTTTTCGGGACACCTATAGCAATCAGCCCCAGCATTTT.